The following is a TCR beta chain sequence with its context. The PCR had 60 Vbeta and 13 Jbeta primers. Sequenced by immunoSEQ multiplex PCR; TCRdb stores in-frame clones only, minus some. The sample comprises roughly 98,000 clones, about 80% of which are singletons, and approximately 11% rests with the top ten. V dropped 4 bases and J dropped 2 bases, with 12 bases sitting between them. There are 15 residues in the CDR3. CDR1 and CDR2 (germline): LGHNA, YNFKEQ. This sample stems from a study of cytomegalovirus exposure and HLA in healthy donors. This clonotype originated in a young man in good health and CMV-seropositive. The chain couples TRBV4-2 to TRBJ2-1; tentatively, D is TRBD1 (6 bases). Sample: PBMCs. The CDR3 coding sequence is TGTGCCAGCAGCCCGACAGGAGGACCCTACAATGAGCAGTTCTTC. Translated: CASSPTGGPYNEQFF.